A single sample gave rise to the 19 T cell receptor beta chains below, sequenced in a study of blood T cell repertoires in COVID-19. Here immunoSEQ multiplex PCR was the method, and the copy in TCRdb shows in-frame clones only, minus some. Found here are roughly 150,000 clones, 79% of them singletons; the top ten hold over 15%. Material for sequencing was PBMCs or T cells enriched from blood (not recorded which). These receptors came from a woman in her 70s in a cohort exposed to, infected with or recovered from COVID-19 (not recorded which).

The chain joins TRBV4-1 to TRBJ2-7; a weak D match, TRBD1 (7 bases). The ends were cut back, 4 bases at V and 3 bases at J, with 13 bases in the middle. CDR3 length: 14 residues. Per the germline V gene, CDR1 is MGHRA and CDR2 is YSYEKL. CDR3 sequence (DNA): TGCGCCAGCAGCCCCAACAGGGGAGGCTACGAGCAGTACTTC. Translated, it gives CASSPNRGGYEQYF.

The genes are TRBV7-9 and TRBJ2-7, with D possibly TRBD1 on 5 matching bases. The CDR3 has 13 amino acids. Deletions cut 7 bases from V and 2 bases from J, with 12 bases between. In germline, CDR1 is SEHNR, CDR2 FQNEAQ (reference sequence). The DNA for the CDR3 is TGTGCCAGCAACCCGATAGGGGCCTACGAGCAGTACTTC. Protein product: CASNPIGAYEQYF. Supplemented by reference TRBV7-9 and TRBJ2-7, the full variable domain reads DTGVSQNPRHKITKRGQNVTFRCDPISEHNRLYWYRQTLGQGPEFLTYFQNEAQLEKSRLLSDRFSAERPKGSFSTLEIQRTEQGDSAMYLCASNPIGAYEQYFGPGTRLTVT.

This rearrangement joins TRBV3-1 (or the pseudogene TRBV3-2) to TRBJ1-4, with D hard to call. Germline V gene data show CDR1 as LGHDT and CDR2 as YNNKEL (reference sequence). The CDR3 is 13 amino acids. Trimming cost V 5 bases and J 6 bases, with 10 bases left between them. The CDR3 protein is CASSSSLDEKLFF. CDR3 nucleotide sequence: TGTGCCAGCAGCTCCAGTCTAGATGAAAAACTGTTTTTT.

This clone was counted only a few times. The chain recombines TRBV3-1 (or the pseudogene TRBV3-2) with TRBJ1-3; D gene unclear. V lost 1 base to trimming and J lost 0 bases, with 7 bases between them. Per the germline V gene, CDR1 is LGHDT and CDR2 is YNNKEL (reference sequence). The CDR3 loop spans 15 amino acids. CDR3 in DNA: TGTGCCAGCAGCCAAGTCCTATTCTCTGGAAACACCATATATTTT. This gives the protein CASSQVLFSGNTIYF.

This chain connects TRBV25-1 to TRBJ2-3, with D possibly TRBD2 on 6 matching bases. CDR3 size: 13 residues. Trimming left V 5 bases short and J 1 base short, with 7 bases between. From germline, CDR1 is MGHDK and CDR2 SYGVNS. This chain's CDR3 is CASSPGGTDTQYF. CDR3 sequence (DNA): TGTGCCAGCAGTCCGGGGGGCACAGATACGCAGTATTTT.

The chain couples TRBV4-1 to TRBJ1-6; 7 bases fit TRBD1. The CDR3 runs to 15 residues. The germline V gene has CDR1 MGHRA and CDR2 YSYEKL. The J segment lost 8 bases and the V segment lost 5 bases, leaving 9 bases of the junction unmatched. Here the CDR3 reads CASSAEGQPHSPLHF. The CDR3 nucleotides are TGCGCCAGCAGCGCAGAGGGACAGCCCCATTCACCCCTCCACTTT.

The rearrangement joins TRBV2 to TRBJ1-1; D is unclear. The CDR3 is 13 residues long. CDR1 is SNHLY, CDR2 FYNNEI, per germline. V was shortened by 6 bases and J by 2 bases, with 10 bases between the two germline ends. The chain's CDR3 is CASSPGINTEAFF. The CDR3 DNA reads as TGTGCCAGCAGCCCCGGGATTAACACTGAAGCTTTCTTT.

This clone appeared a few times. This chain links TRBV29-1 with TRBJ2-1, with TRBD2 matching 7 bases. With 6 bases clipped from V and 9 bases from J, the junction kept 14 bases outside the gene matches. Germline V lookup: CDR1 SQVTM, CDR2 ANQGSEA. There are 14 residues in the CDR3. CDR3 protein: CSVPSGGSIGEQFF. CDR3 coding DNA: TGCAGCGTCCCGTCGGGCGGGAGTATTGGTGAGCAGTTCTTC.

The chain joins TRBV6-6 to TRBJ2-1, with TRBD1 as a possible D gene (5 bases). V was clipped by 5 bases and J by 8 bases, with 19 bases between them. This CDR3 region has 15 residues. Germline lookup yields CDR1 MNHNY and CDR2 SVGAGI (reference sequence). In nucleotides, the CDR3 is TGTGCCAGCAGTCCCCAGGGATATCACACGGATGAGCAGTTCTTC. Translation gives CASSPQGYHTDEQFF.

The genes are TRBV7-9 and TRBJ2-7; weak D call: TRBD1 (5 bases). CDR3 size: 12 residues. Germline V lookup: CDR1 SEHNR, CDR2 FQNEAQ (reference sequence). V lost 4 bases and J lost 4, with 8 bases in between. CDR3 sequence: CASSSQGYEQYF. The CDR3 nucleotides are TGTGCCAGCAGCTCCCAGGGTTACGAGCAGTACTTC.

CDR3 in amino acids: CALGRVYNEQFF. CDR3 nucleotides: TGTGCTCTTGGGAGGGTATACAATGAGCAGTTCTTC. The J gene is TRBJ2-1, the V gene TRBV30; 7 bases agree with TRBD2. Germline V lookup: CDR1 GTSNPN, CDR2 SVGIG (reference sequence). CDR3 length: 12 residues.

The genes are TRBV5-5 and TRBJ2-7, with a weak D call TRBD1 (5 bases). V lost 6 bases, J lost 7 bases, and 26 bases lay in between. Germline CDR1 SGHKS, CDR2 YYEKEE (reference sequence). There are 16 residues in the CDR3. The DNA of the CDR3 is TGTGCCAGCACCCGAGGTGGGGCAGCCCAAAAGGGTGAGCAGTACTTC. As protein: CASTRGGAAQKGEQYF.

J is TRBJ1-4 and V is TRBV3-1 (or the pseudogene TRBV3-2); TRBD1 might be the D (5 bases). V was trimmed by 3 bases and J by 5 bases, leaving 19 bases between them. The CDR3 contains 17 residues. Per the germline V gene, CDR1 is LGHDT and CDR2 is YNNKEL (reference sequence). The DNA for the CDR3 is TGTGCCAGCAGCCATTGGGGCGGAACAGACTTAAATGAAAAACTGTTTTTT. Translating gives CASSHWGGTDLNEKLFF.

V and J are TRBV29-1 and TRBJ2-2; a weak D match, TRBD1 (6 bases). V lost 6 bases to trimming and J lost 6 bases, with 11 bases between them. Germline-derived CDR1 and CDR2 are SQVTM and ANQGSEA. This CDR3 spans 12 amino acids. CDR3 amino acids: CSVQGYPGELFF. In nucleotides, the CDR3 is TGCAGCGTACAGGGTTATCCCGGGGAGCTGTTTTTT.

J is TRBJ2-2 and V is TRBV27, with a weak D call TRBD2 (5 bases). The CDR3 is 13 amino acids. V lost 2 bases to trimming and J lost 8 bases, with 9 bases between them. Germline CDR1 is MNHEY and CDR2 is SMNVEV (reference sequence). The CDR3 loop is CASSLGGLGELFF. CDR3 bases: TGTGCCAGCAGTTTAGGCGGGCTGGGGGAGCTGTTTTTT.

The rearrangement joins TRBV18 to TRBJ1-3, with D perhaps matching TRBD1 (6 bases). With 3 bases removed from V and 3 bases from J, the gap between germline ends came to 12 bases. Germline V gene lookup returns CDR1 KGHSH and CDR2 LQKENI. The CDR3 is 15 amino acids. The CDR3 spells CASSPRQVGGNTIYF. Here the CDR3 DNA reads TGTGCCAGCTCACCCAGACAGGTCGGTGGAAACACCATATATTTT.

The sample holds one count of this clone. The chain combines TRBV9 with TRBJ2-2; unclear D gene. This CDR3 has 16 amino acids. The germline V and J ends were trimmed by 2 bases and 1 base, with 12 bases remaining between them. The germline V gene encodes CDR1 SGDLS and CDR2 YYNGEE. This chain's CDR3 is CASSVLSEENTGELFF. CDR3 sequence (DNA): TGTGCCAGCAGCGTGCTAAGTGAGGAGAACACCGGGGAGCTGTTTTTT.

J is TRBJ1-2 and V is TRBV20-1; D not certain. The germline V and J ends were trimmed by 3 bases and 6 bases, with 20 bases remaining between them. This CDR3 is 15 amino acids long. Germline V lookup: CDR1 DFQATT, CDR2 SNEGSKA (reference sequence). This CDR3 reads CSASLHLRGLNGYTF. The CDR3, as DNA: TGCAGTGCTAGTCTGCACCTCCGTGGGCTCAATGGCTACACCTTC.

The chain links TRBV28 to TRBJ2-5; no clear D gene. The CDR3 is 12 residues long. The V end was cut by 5 bases, the J end by 5 bases, with 9 bases between. CDR1 is MDHEN, CDR2 SYDVKM, per germline. As DNA, the CDR3 is TGTGCCAGCAGTCCTCAGTTGGAGACCCAGTACTTC. It is translated as CASSPQLETQYF.